This T cell receptor (beta chain) is from a study of T cell repertoires in cytomegalovirus infection. The overall study: CMV infection and matching HLA type were both indicated by public TCR beta signatures.

Study observations and caveats: Totalled public TCR beta family frequency picked out people who carried CMV plus the relevant HLA. The response measured ex vivo was dominated by TCR beta clonotypes (HLA-C-restricted and CMV-specific).

A single record per CDR3 protein comes from TCRdb applying MiXCR to the reads. The data show about 920,000 distinct CDR3 sequences, 30% to 40% seen once. To note about this clonotype: What it recognizes is unknown.

The sequenced sample was cultured CD8+ T cells from PBMCs, obtained from culture after CMV antigen stimulation. The sequence was obtained from a human donor in good health (CMV status not recorded). Some clones in this sample may be carry-over from other donors' samples.

The CDR3 DNA reads TGTGCCAGCAGCTCCACAGGGGGCTCTAACTATGGCTACACCTTC. Translation: CASSSTGGSNYGYTF. The J gene is TRBJ1-2, the V gene TRBV7-3, with 9 bases fitting TRBD1. The CDR3 sequence is 15 residues long. In germline, CDR1 is SGHTA, CDR2 FQGTGA. The V segment lost 4 bases and the J segment 0 bases; nucleotides outside the gene matches: 3.